What follows is one TCR beta chain and its context. This sample is drawn from a study of blood T cell repertoires in COVID-19. Across the study: The origin of the acute and convalescent COVID-19 samples was the United States, Italy and Spain.

Study processing details: Nucleated cell counts were estimated from reference gene primer amplification. Profiled with immunoSEQ multiplex PCR; TCRdb holds only in-frame clones, not every one. V and J calls plus clone size are reproduced from that table; the DNA served to infer D and trimming. The table shows 250,000 to 350,000 clones, with approximately 85% occurring only once. Recovered participants had two consecutive negative NP/OP PCR tests, healthcare professional clearance, or symptom resolution. Germline-derived CDR1 and CDR2 are MNHEY and SVGAGI. The CDR3 has 13 residues. V was trimmed by 5 bases and J by 8 bases, leaving 12 bases between them.

V gene TRBV6-5 combines with J gene TRBJ1-4; D is perhaps TRBD1 (6 bases). Sequencing was done on a sample of PBMCs or T cells enriched from blood (not recorded which). This TCR derives from a woman in her twenties or thirties who had recovered from COVID-19. CDR3 nucleotide sequence: TGTGCCAGCAGTATACAGGGAGGGGAAAAACTGTTTTTT. Translated, it gives CASSIQGGEKLFF.